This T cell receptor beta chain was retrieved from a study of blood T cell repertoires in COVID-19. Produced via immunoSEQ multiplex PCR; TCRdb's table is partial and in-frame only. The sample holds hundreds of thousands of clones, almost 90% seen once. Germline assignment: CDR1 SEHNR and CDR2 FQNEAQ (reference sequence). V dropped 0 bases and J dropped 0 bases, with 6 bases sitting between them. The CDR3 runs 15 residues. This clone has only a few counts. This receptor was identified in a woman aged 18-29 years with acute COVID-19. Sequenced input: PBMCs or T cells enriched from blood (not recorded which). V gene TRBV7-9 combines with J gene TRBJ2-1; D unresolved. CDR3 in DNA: TGTGCCAGCAGCTTAGCGACACGCTCCTACAATGAGCAGTTCTTC. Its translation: CASSLATRSYNEQFF.